Shown below are 19 T cell receptor beta chains from a single sample sequenced in a study of blood T cells in healthy people across ages. Through a sample-barcoded 5' primer and a J-beta primer mix, a second PCR was run for 7 to 11 cycles. One entry per CDR3 protein results from TCRdb running MiXCR on the 5' RACE reads. The table records 1.6 million or so distinct CDR3 sequences, about 31% of them present only once. Specimen: blood. Receptor source: a woman aged 25 to 45 in good health.

In its sample, this clonotype was seen a few times. The J gene is TRBJ2-1, the V gene TRBV5-1, with no clear D. The CDR3 runs 13 residues. Per the germline V gene, CDR1 is SGHRS and CDR2 is YFSETQ. The V end lost 0 bases, the J end lost 12 bases, and 13 bases lay between the germline ends. CDR3 bases: TGCGCCAGCAGCTTGGCCACGGGTGGGATGCAGTTCTTC. Protein: CASSLATGGMQFF.

The chain couples TRBV12-3 or TRBV12-4 to TRBJ2-7, with 10 bases aligning to TRBD1. The J call may be faulty, since TRBJ2-4 better matches the DNA end. CDR3 length: 15 amino acids. The CDR3 protein is CASRLRTGGRNIQYF. The CDR3 DNA follows: TGTGCCAGCAGGCTGCGGACAGGGGGTCGAAACATTCAGTACTTC.

The rearrangement uses TRBV3-1 and TRBJ2-5, with 10 bases lining up with TRBD2. CDR3 length: 16 residues. Trimming took 2 bases from V and 2 from J; bases not matched to a gene: 5. The germline V gene encodes CDR1 LGHDT and CDR2 YNNKEL (reference sequence). The chain's CDR3 is CASSQPSGRLQETQYF. The CDR3 DNA is TGTGCCAGCAGCCAACCTAGCGGGAGATTACAAGAGACCCAGTACTTC.

The table lists this clonotype with a few counts. This chain links TRBV4-1 with TRBJ1-6; D remains ambiguous. The V gene's germline CDR1 is MGHRA and CDR2 YSYEKL. V was pared by 9 bases and J by 10 bases, with 10 bases between. The CDR3 is 11 residues long. The CDR3, as DNA: TGCGCCAGACCCTATCCCTCACCCCTCCACTTT. Translated: CARPYPSPLHF.

There are a few counts of this clonotype. This chain connects TRBV5-1 to TRBJ2-7; D gene unclear. This CDR3 contains 14 residues. In germline, CDR1 is SGHRS, CDR2 YFSETQ. V dropped 3 bases and J dropped 2 bases, with 12 bases sitting between them. The CDR3 here is CASSYQTDPYEQYF. The CDR3 DNA reads TGCGCCAGCAGCTACCAGACTGACCCCTACGAGCAGTACTTC. Filled out from reference TRBV5-1 and TRBJ2-7, the complete variable domain reads KAGVTQTPRYLIKTRGQQVTLSCSPISGHRSVSWYQQTPGQGLQFLFEYFSETQRNKGNFPGRFSGRQFSNSRSEMNVSTLELGDSALYLCASSYQTDPYEQYFGPGTRLTVT.

V gene TRBV20-1 combines with J gene TRBJ1-4; TRBD1 might be the D (5 bases). The V end lost 6 bases, the J end lost 7 bases, and 9 bases lay between the germline ends. Germline assignment: CDR1 DFQATT and CDR2 SNEGSKA (reference sequence). The CDR3 sequence is 11 residues long. The CDR3 nucleotides read TGCAGTGCCCAGGGAGCTGAAAAACTGTTTTTT. Translating it yields CSAQGAEKLFF.

The chain recombines TRBV27 with TRBJ2-5, with TRBD2 as a possible D gene (6 bases). The V end lost 6 bases, the J end lost 11 bases, and 22 bases lay between the germline ends. There are 14 residues in the CDR3. The germline V gene encodes CDR1 MNHEY and CDR2 SMNVEV (reference sequence). CDR3 residues: CASSLKAWGREQYF. CDR3 nucleotide sequence: TGTGCCAGCAGCCTCAAAGCATGGGGACGGGAGCAGTACTTC.

The V and J genes are TRBV3-1 and TRBJ2-1, with TRBD2 matching over 11 bases. The CDR3 length is 18 residues. Per the germline V gene, CDR1 is LGHDT and CDR2 is YNNKEL (reference sequence). Trimming took 3 bases from V and 4 from J; bases not matched to a gene: 11. The CDR3 protein is CASSQISGTSGRYNEQFF. The CDR3 nucleotides read TGTGCCAGCAGCCAGATATCCGGGACTAGCGGACGTTACAATGAGCAGTTCTTC.

This clonotype was recorded a few times. J is TRBJ1-2 and V is TRBV12-3 or TRBV12-4, with D unclear. CDR3 length: 14 amino acids. Trimming left V 2 bases short and J 1 base short, with 8 bases between. This CDR3 reads CASSLNPNNYGYTF. CDR3 bases: TGTGCCAGCAGTTTAAATCCGAATAACTATGGCTACACCTTC.

The chain uses TRBV20-1 and TRBJ2-4; 9 nucleotides agree with TRBD2. V lost 0 bases, J lost 5 bases, and 5 bases stayed unmatched. The CDR3 is 15 amino acids. Germline values: CDR1 DFQATT, CDR2 SNEGSKA (reference sequence). The CDR3 protein is CSARDGRGGENIQYF. In nucleotides, the CDR3 is TGCAGTGCTAGAGATGGGCGGGGGGGCGAAAACATTCAGTACTTC.

This chain uses TRBV2 with TRBJ2-7, with TRBD2 matching over 11 bases. The CDR3 loop spans 15 amino acids. The V gene end was trimmed by 7 bases and the J gene end by 2 bases; junction bases not matched to a gene: 7. The germline gives CDR1 SNHLY, CDR2 FYNNEI. The CDR3 protein is CASTAGTSGTYEQYF. CDR3 DNA sequence: TGTGCCAGCACGGCGGGGACTAGCGGTACCTACGAGCAGTACTTC.

Worth noting for this clonotype: At one end the junction does not follow the germline gene, possibly because of a read error. Written as DNA, the CDR3 is TGTGCCAGCAGCAATTCTGGGACCGCCGAGAGGAATGAGCGGTTCTTC. Amino acid sequence: CASSNSGTAERNERFF. This chain uses TRBV3-1 with TRBJ2-1, with D perhaps assigned TRBD1 or TRBD2 (5 bases each). Looked up from germline, CDR1 is LGHDT and CDR2 is YNNKEL (reference sequence). The CDR3 spans 16 residues.

The table lists this clonotype with many counts. The chain recombines TRBV9 with TRBJ1-1; D might be TRBD1 (5 bases). The CDR3 runs 12 residues. Trimming removed 2 bases at V and 8 bases at J, with 10 bases between. Per the germline V gene, CDR1 is SGDLS and CDR2 is YYNGEE. The CDR3: CASSVAGTEAFF. Here the CDR3 DNA reads TGTGCCAGCAGCGTGGCCGGGACGGAAGCTTTCTTT.

This clonotype has a handful of counts. The rearrangement links TRBV12-3 or TRBV12-4 to TRBJ1-6; the match to TRBD1 covers 8 bases. CDR3 size: 14 residues. The V gene end was trimmed by 5 bases and the J gene end by 7 bases; junction bases not matched to a gene: 4. DNA for the CDR3: TGTGCCAGCAGTCGGACAGGGCTAAATTCACCCCTCCACTTT. Residues: CASSRTGLNSPLHF.

In regard to this clonotype: This may be a read error: a much more frequent sequence differs by one nucleotide. The chain carries TRBV9 and TRBJ2-5; D is ambiguous. The end of the DNA aligns better with TRBJ2-1, so the J call may be wrong. This CDR3 is 13 amino acids long. CDR1 is SGDLS, CDR2 YYNGEE, per germline. CDR3 region: CASSPWRLETQFF. The CDR3, as DNA: TGTGCCAGCAGCCCCTGGCGGCTGGAGACCCAGTTCTTC.

The chain is built from TRBV27 and TRBJ2-1, with D maybe TRBD2 (5 bases). CDR3 length equals 15 residues. V was trimmed by 4 bases and J by 2 bases, leaving 12 bases between them. The germline gives CDR1 MNHEY, CDR2 SMNVEV (reference sequence). CDR3 coding DNA: TGTGCCAGCAGTTCCCCGGCTAGCCCCTACAATGAGCAGTTCTTC. Translated, it gives CASSSPASPYNEQFF.

This clonotype was found a few times. V is TRBV9 and J is TRBJ2-3; 7 bases are a match to TRBD2. Unmatched junction bases numbered 7, after V lost 5 bases and J lost 4 bases. The V gene's germline CDR1 is SGDLS and CDR2 YYNGEE. The CDR3 is 14 amino acids. CDR3 DNA: TGTGCCAGCAGGGGCGGGAGTTCGCCAGATACGCAGTATTTT. Protein product: CASRGGSSPDTQYF. The full variable domain, with the rest looked up from reference TRBV9 and TRBJ2-3, is DSGVTQTPKHLITATGQRVTLRCSPRSGDLSVYWYQQSLDQGLQFLIQYYNGEERAKGNILERFSAQQFPDLHSELNLSSLELGDSALYFCASRGGSSPDTQYFGPGTRLTVL.

This chain links TRBV9 with TRBJ2-1; unclear D gene. Trimming cost V 0 bases and J 3 bases, with 13 bases left between them. CDR1 is SGDLS and CDR2 is YYNGEE in the germline V gene. The length of the CDR3 is 16 residues. The DNA of the CDR3 is TGTGCCAGCAGCGTAGAGGGTAGCATGAACTACAATGAGCAGTTCTTC. It specifies CASSVEGSMNYNEQFF.

This clonotype was observed once. The chain combines TRBV20-1 with TRBJ2-5, with 11 bases aligning to TRBD1. The V gene's germline CDR1 is DFQATT and CDR2 SNEGSKA (reference sequence). The CDR3 covers 14 residues. With V trimmed by 4 bases and J by 5 bases, 6 bases remained unmatched. The CDR3 loop reads CSATWTGGLETQYF. Written as DNA, the CDR3 is TGCAGTGCTACTTGGACAGGGGGCCTGGAGACCCAGTACTTC.